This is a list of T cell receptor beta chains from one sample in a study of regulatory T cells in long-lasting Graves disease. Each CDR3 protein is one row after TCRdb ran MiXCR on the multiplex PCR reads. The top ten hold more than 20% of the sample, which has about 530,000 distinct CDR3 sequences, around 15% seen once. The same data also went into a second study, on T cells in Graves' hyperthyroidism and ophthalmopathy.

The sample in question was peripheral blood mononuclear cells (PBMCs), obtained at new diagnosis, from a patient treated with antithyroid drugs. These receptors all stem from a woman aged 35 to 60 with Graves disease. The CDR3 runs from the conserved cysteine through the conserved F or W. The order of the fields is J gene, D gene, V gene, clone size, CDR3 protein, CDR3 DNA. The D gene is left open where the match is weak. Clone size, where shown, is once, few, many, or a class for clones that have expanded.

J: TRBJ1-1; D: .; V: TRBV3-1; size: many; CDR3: CASSQGSGGAEAFF; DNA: TGTGCCAGCAGCCAAGGATCTGGGGGGGCTGAAGCTTTCTTT
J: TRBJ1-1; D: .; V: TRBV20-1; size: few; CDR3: CSARDQVAEAFF; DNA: TGCAGTGCTAGAGATCAGGTTGCTGAAGCTTTCTTT
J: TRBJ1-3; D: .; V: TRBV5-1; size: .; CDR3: CASSLAGQSSGNTIYF; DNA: TGCGCCAGCAGCTTGGCGGGACAATCTTCTGGAAACACCATATATTTT
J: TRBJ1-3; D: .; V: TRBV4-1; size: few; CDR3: CASSQQLTMTGGGNTIYF; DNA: TGCGCCAGCAGCCAGCAACTAACTATGACCGGGGGTGGAAACACCATATATTTT
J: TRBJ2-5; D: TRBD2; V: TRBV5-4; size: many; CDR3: CASSRAGGKETQYF; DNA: TGTGCCAGCAGCCGGGCGGGGGGGAAAGAGACCCAGTACTTC
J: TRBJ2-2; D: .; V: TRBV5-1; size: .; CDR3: CASSPGDTGELFF; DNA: TGCGCCAGCAGCCCGGGGGACACCGGGGAGCTGTTTTTT
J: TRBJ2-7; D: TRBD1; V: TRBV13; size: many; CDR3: CASTERQGDHEQYF; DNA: TGTGCCAGCACCGAACGACAGGGGGACCACGAGCAGTACTTC
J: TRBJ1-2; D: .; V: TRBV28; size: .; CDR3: CASSLSGISGYGYTF; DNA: TGTGCCAGCAGTTTGTCAGGCATCTCGGGGTATGGCTACACCTTC
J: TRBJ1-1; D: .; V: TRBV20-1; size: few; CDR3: CSAQGLGNTEAFF; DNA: TGCAGTGCCCAAGGTCTAGGGAACACTGAAGCTTTCTTT
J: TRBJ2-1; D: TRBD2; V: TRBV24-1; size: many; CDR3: CATSDGGVEYNEQFF; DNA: TGTGCCACCAGTGATGGGGGGGTTGAGTACAATGAGCAGTTCTTC
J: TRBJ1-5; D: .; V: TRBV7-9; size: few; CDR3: CASSSSAGQPQHF; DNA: TGTGCCAGCAGCTCCTCCGCAGGACAGCCCCAGCATTTT
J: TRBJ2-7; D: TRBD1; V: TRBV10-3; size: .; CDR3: CAIRPRDSSYEQYF; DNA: TGTGCCATCAGACCCCGGGACAGCTCCTACGAGCAGTACTTC
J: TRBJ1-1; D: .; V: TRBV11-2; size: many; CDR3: CASSLGALMGTEAFF; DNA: TGTGCCAGCAGCTTAGGGGCGTTGATGGGCACTGAAGCTTTCTTT
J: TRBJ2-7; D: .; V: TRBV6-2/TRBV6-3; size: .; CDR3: CASSYSADSYEQYF; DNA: TGTGCCAGCAGTTACTCGGCGGACAGCTACGAGCAGTACTTC
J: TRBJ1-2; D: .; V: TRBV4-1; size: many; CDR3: CASRPSGVHYGYTF; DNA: TGCGCCAGCAGACCCTCAGGGGTACACTATGGCTACACCTTC
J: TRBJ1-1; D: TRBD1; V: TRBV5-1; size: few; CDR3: CASSFGPQGAGYTGRNTEAFF; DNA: TGCGCCAGCAGCTTTGGGCCCCAGGGGGCAGGTTATACTGGTCGGAACACTGAAGCTTTCTTT
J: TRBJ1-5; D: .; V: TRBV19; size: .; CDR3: CASSISGDQPQHF; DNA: TGTGCCAGTAGTATATCAGGGGATCAGCCCCAGCATTTT
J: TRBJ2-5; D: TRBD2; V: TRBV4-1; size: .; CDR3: CASSTSGGADQETQYF; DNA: TGCGCCAGCAGCACTAGCGGGGGAGCGGACCAAGAGACCCAGTACTTC
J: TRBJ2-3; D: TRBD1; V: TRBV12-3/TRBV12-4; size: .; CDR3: CASSLAGTGGDTQYF; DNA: TGTGCCAGCAGTTTAGCCGGGACAGGTGGGGATACGCAGTATTTT